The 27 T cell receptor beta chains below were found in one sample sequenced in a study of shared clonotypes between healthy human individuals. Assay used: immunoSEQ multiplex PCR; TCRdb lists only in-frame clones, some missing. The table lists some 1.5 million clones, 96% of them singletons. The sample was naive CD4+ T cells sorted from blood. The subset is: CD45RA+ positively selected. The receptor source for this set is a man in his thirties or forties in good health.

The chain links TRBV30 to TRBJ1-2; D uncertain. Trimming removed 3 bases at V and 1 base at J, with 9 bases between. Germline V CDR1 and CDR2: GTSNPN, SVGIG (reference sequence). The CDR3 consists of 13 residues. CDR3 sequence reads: CAWRNDFNYGYTF. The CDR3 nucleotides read TGTGCCTGGAGAAACGATTTTAACTATGGCTACACCTTC.

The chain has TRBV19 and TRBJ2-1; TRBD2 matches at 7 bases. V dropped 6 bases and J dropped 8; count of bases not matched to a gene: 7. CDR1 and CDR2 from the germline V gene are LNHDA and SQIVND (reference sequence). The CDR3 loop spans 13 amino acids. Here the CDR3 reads CASRAGTGDEQFF. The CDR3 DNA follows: TGTGCCAGTAGAGCGGGAACAGGCGATGAGCAGTTCTTC. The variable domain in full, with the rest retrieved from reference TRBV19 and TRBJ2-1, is DGGITQSPKYLFRKEGQNVTLSCEQNLNHDAMYWYRQDPGQGLRLIYYSQIVNDFQKGDIAEGYSVSREKKESFPLTVTSAQKNPTAFYLCASRAGTGDEQFFGPGTRLTVL.

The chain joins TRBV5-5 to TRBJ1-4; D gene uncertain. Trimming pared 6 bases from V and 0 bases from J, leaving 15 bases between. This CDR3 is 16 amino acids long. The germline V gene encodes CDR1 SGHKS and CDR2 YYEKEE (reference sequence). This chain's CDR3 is CASTQRGLTTNEKLFF. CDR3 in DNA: TGTGCCAGCACCCAGCGAGGGCTGACAACTAATGAAAAACTGTTTTTT.

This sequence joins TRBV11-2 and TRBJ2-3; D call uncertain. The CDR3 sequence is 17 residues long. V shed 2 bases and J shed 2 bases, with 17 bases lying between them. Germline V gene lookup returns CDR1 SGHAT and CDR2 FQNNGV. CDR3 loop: CASSLFPAVISTDTQYF. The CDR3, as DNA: TGTGCCAGCAGCTTATTCCCGGCGGTTATATCCACAGATACGCAGTATTTT.

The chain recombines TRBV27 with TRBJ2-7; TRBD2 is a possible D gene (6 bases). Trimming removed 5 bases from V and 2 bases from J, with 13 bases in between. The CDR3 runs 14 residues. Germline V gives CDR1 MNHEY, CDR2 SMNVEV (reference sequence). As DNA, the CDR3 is TGTGCCAGCAGTGGGCTAGCGAACCCCTACGAGCAGTACTTC. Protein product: CASSGLANPYEQYF.

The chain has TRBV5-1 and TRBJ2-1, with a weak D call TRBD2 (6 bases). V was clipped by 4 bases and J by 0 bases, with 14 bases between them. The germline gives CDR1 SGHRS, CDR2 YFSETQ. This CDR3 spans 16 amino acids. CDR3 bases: TGCGCCAGCAGCGCTGACGCGGGGAGCTCCTACAATGAGCAGTTCTTC. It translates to CASSADAGSSYNEQFF. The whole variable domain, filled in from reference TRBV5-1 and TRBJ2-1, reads KAGVTQTPRYLIKTRGQQVTLSCSPISGHRSVSWYQQTPGQGLQFLFEYFSETQRNKGNFPGRFSGRQFSNSRSEMNVSTLELGDSALYLCASSADAGSSYNEQFFGPGTRLTVL.

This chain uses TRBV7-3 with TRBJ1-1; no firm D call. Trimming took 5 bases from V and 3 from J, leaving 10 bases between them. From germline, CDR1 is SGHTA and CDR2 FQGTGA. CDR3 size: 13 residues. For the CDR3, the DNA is TGTGCCAGCAGCCGATCGTGGGACACTGAAGCTTTCTTT. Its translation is CASSRSWDTEAFF.

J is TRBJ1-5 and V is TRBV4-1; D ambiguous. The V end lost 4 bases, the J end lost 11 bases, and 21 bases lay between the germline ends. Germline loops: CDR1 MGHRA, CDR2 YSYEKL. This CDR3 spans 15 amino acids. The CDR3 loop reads CASSRGSGRAEAQHF. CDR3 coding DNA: TGCGCCAGCAGCCGCGGGAGCGGTCGGGCGGAAGCCCAGCATTTT.

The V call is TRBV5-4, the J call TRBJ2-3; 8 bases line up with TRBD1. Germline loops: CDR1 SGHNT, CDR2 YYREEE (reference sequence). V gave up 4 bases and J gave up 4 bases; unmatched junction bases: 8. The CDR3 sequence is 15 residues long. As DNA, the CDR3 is TGTGCCAGCAGCCCCGGGACAGGAGGTCCAGATACGCAGTATTTT. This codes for CASSPGTGGPDTQYF.

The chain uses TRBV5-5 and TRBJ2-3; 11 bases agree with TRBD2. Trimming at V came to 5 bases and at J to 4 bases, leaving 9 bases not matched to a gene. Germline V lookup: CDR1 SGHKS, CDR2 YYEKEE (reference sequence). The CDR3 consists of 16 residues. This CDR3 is CASSLPQLAGADTQYF. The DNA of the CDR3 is TGTGCCAGCAGTCTCCCGCAACTAGCGGGAGCAGATACGCAGTATTTT. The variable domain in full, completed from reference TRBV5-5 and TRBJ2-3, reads DAGVTQSPTHLIKTRGQQVTLRCSPISGHKSVSWYQQVLGQGPQFIFQYYEKEERGRGNFPDRFSARQFPNYSSELNVNALLLGDSALYLCASSLPQLAGADTQYFGPGTRLTVL.

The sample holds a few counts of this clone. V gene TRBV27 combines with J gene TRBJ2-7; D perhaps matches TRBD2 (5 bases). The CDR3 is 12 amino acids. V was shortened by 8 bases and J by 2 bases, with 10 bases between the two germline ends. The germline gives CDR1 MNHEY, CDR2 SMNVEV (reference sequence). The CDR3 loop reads CASRGGTYEQYF. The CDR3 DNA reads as TGTGCCAGCCGGGGTGGAACCTACGAGCAGTACTTC.

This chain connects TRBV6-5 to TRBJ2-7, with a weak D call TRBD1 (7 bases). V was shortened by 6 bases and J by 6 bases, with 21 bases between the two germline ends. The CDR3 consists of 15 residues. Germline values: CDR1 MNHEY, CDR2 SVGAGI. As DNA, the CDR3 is TGTGCCAGCAGCTCCGAGACAGGGAGACTAGGCGAGCAGTACTTC. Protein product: CASSSETGRLGEQYF.

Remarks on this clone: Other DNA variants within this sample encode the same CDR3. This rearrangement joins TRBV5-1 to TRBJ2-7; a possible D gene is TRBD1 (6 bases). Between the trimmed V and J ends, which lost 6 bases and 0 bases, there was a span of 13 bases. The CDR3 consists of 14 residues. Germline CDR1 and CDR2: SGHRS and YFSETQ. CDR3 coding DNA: TGCGCCAGCACCCCGGGACATACCTCCTACGAGCAGTACTTC. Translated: CASTPGHTSYEQYF.

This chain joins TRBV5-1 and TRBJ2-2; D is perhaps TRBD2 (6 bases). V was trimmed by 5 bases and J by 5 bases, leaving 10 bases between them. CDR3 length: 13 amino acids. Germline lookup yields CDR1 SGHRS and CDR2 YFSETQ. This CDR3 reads CASRKRETGELFF. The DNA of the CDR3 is TGCGCCAGCAGAAAACGGGAGACCGGGGAGCTGTTTTTT.

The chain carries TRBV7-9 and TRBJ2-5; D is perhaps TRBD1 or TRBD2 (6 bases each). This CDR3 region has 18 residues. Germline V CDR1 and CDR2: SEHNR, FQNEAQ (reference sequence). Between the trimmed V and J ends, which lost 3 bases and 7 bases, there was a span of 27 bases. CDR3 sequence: CASSFGALAGQKRGTQYF. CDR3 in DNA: TGTGCCAGCAGCTTTGGGGCGTTGGCGGGACAAAAACGGGGGACCCAGTACTTC.

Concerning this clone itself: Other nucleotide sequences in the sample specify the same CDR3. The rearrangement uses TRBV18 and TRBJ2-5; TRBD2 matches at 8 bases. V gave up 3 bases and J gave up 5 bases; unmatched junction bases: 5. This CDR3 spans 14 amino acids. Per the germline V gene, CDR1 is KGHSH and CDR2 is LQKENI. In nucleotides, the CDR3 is TGTGCCAGCTCACCCGCGGGACTAGAGGAGACCCAGTACTTC. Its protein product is CASSPAGLEETQYF.

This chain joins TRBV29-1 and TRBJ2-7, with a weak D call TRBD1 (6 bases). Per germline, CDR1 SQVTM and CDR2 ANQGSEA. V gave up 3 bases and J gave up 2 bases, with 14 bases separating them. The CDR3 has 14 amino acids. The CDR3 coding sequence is TGCAGCGTTGACACCCAGGGGAAGACCTACGAGCAGTACTTC. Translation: CSVDTQGKTYEQYF.

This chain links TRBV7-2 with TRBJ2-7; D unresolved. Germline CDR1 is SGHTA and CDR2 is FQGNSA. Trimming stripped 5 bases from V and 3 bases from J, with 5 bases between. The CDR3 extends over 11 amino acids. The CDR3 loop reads CASSEYYEQYF. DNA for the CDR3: TGTGCCAGCAGCGAGTACTACGAGCAGTACTTC.

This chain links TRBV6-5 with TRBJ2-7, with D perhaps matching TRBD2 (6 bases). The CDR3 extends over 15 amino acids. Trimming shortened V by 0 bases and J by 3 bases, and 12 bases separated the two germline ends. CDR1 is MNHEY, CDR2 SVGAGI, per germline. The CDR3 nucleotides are TGTGCCAGCAGTTACTCGAGACTAGTCAGCTACGAGCAGTACTTC. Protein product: CASSYSRLVSYEQYF.

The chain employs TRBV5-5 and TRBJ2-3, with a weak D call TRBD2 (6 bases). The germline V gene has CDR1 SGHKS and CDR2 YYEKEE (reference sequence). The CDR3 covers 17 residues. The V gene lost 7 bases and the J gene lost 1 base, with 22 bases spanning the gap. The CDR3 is CASSTRSGVEGTDTQYF. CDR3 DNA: TGTGCCAGCTCTACCCGTTCGGGGGTGGAAGGCACAGATACGCAGTATTTT.

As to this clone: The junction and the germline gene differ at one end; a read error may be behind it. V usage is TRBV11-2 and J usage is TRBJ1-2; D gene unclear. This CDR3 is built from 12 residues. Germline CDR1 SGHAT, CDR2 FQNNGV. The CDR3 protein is CASSLGPSLALF. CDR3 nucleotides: TGTGCCAGCAGCTTAGGGCCCTCGCTGGCCCTCTTC.

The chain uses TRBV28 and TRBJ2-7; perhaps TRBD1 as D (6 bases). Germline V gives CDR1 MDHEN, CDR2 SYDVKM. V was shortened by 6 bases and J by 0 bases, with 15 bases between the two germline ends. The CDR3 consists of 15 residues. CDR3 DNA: TGTGCCAGCAGCATGCACAGGGAAATCTCCTACGAGCAGTACTTC. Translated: CASSMHREISYEQYF.

The CDR3 protein is CASSPRRTPDRTQYF. DNA of the CDR3: TGTGCCAGCAGTCCCCGACGGACCCCGGATCGGACCCAGTACTTC. The V call is TRBV27, the J call TRBJ2-5, with D unclear. Trimming removed 5 bases from V and 7 bases from J, with 20 bases in between. The CDR3 covers 15 residues. CDR1 MNHEY and CDR2 SMNVEV come from the germline V gene (reference sequence).

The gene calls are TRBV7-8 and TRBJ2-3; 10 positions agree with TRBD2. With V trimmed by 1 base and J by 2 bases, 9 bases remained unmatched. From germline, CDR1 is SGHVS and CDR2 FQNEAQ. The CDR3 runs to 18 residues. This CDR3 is CASSLDQRLAGATDTQYF. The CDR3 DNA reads TGTGCCAGCAGCTTAGATCAACGGCTAGCGGGAGCCACAGATACGCAGTATTTT.

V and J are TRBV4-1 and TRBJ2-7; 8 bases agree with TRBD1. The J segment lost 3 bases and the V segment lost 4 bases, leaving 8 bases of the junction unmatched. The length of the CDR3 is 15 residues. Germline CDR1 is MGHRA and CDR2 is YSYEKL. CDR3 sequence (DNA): TGCGCCAGCAGCCCGCTGGGGACAGGCCTCTACGAGCAGTACTTC. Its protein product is CASSPLGTGLYEQYF.

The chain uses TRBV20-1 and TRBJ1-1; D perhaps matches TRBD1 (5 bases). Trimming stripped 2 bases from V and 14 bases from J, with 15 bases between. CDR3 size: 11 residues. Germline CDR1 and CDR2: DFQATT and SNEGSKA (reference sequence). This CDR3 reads CSARFGAAGFF. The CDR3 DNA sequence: TGCAGTGCTAGATTCGGGGCCGCCGGCTTCTTT.

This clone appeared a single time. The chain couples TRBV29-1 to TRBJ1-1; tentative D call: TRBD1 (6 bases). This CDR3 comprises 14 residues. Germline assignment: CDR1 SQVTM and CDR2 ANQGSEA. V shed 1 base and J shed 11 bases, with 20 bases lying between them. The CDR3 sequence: CSVEGVRGHTMAFF. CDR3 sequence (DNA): TGCAGCGTTGAAGGGGTCAGGGGTCATACGATGGCTTTCTTT.